What follows is one T cell receptor beta chain and its context. Via MiXCR, TCRdb re-called the 5' RACE reads, giving one row per CDR3 protein. The data contain tens of thousands of distinct CDR3 sequences, around 21% of them singletons. These data originate in a study of early T cells in non-severe SARS-CoV-2 infection. The CDR3 length is 17 residues. Germline V gives CDR1 SGHNT, CDR2 YYREEE (reference sequence). V shed 4 bases and J shed 2 bases, with 20 bases lying between them. This sequence joins TRBV5-4 and TRBJ2-3; the D call may be TRBD1 or TRBD2 (6 bases each). Here the sequenced sample was whole blood, taken at baseline. The sequence derives from an adult who was a healthcare worker with PCR-confirmed SARS-CoV-2 infection or an uninfected control (not recorded which). Written as DNA, the CDR3 is TGTGCCAGCAGCCTCGGGGTCGGGGGCCAACACACAGATACGCAGTATTTT. Encoded protein: CASSLGVGGQHTDTQYF.